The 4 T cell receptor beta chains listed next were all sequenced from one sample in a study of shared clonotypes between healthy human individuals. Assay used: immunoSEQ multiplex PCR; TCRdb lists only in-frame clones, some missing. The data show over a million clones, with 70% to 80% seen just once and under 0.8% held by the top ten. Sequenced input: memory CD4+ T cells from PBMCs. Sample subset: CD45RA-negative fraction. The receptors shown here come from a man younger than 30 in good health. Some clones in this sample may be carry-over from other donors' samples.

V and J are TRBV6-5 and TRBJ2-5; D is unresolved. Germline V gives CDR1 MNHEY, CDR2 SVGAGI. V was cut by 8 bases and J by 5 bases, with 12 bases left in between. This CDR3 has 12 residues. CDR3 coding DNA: TGTGCCAGCGGGCAAAGGGTGGAGACCCAGTACTTC. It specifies CASGQRVETQYF.

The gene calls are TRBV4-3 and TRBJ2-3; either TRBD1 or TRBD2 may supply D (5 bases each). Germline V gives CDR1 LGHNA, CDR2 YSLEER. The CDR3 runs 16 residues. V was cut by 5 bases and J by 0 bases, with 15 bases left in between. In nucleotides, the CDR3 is TGCGCCAGCAGCTTAGGGGCTAGCACTAGCACAGATACGCAGTATTTT. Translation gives CASSLGASTSTDTQYF.

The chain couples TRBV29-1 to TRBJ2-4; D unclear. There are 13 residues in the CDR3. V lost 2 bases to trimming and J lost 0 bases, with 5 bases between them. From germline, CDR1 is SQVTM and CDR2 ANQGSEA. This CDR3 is CSVEMIAKNIQYF. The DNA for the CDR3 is TGCAGCGTTGAAATGATAGCCAAAAACATTCAGTACTTC.

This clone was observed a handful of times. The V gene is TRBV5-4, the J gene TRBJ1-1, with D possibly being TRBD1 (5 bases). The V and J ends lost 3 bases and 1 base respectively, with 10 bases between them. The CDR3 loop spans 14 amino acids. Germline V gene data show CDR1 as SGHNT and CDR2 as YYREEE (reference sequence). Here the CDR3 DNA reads TGTGCCAGCAGCTCGGGACGGCGGAACACTGAAGCTTTCTTT. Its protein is CASSSGRRNTEAFF.